Below, one T cell receptor beta chain is given with its context. The data are from a study of blood T cell repertoires in COVID-19. The CDR3 length is 12 residues. Trimming removed 6 bases from V and 4 bases from J, with 10 bases in between. Germline V gene sequence: CDR1 LGHDT, CDR2 YNNKEL (reference sequence). Sequencing used immunoSEQ multiplex PCR; TCRdb keeps in-frame clones, though not all of them. In the table there are about 110,000 clones, over 75% of which are singletons. The rearrangement links TRBV3-1 (or the pseudogene TRBV3-2) to TRBJ2-7; D is ambiguous. The receptor was isolated from a woman between 45 and 65 years old with acute or convalescent COVID-19. The material sequenced was peripheral blood. The CDR3 DNA reads TGTGCCAGCAGTCACTCTAGATACGAGCAGTACTTC. Amino acids: CASSHSRYEQYF.